The rows below give T cell receptor beta chains drawn from one sample of a study of blood T cell dynamics during melanoma immunotherapy. Data came from immunoSEQ multiplex PCR; TCRdb stores just in-frame clones and leaves some out. The repertoire holds around 12,000 clones, with more than 75% as singletons. Here the sequenced sample was effector memory CD8+ T cells from blood, taken from a patient treated with checkpoint blockade. The receptor source for this set is a human donor with melanoma. CDR3s include the opening cysteine and the closing phenylalanine or tryptophan. The D gene is left open where the match is weak. Part of the rows lack a size; the others show once, few, many or a class for expanded clones.

abundance	d_gene	v_gene	j_gene	CDR3aa	CDR3nt
NA	TRBD1	TRBV10-3	TRBJ1-2	CAISEGQGNYGYTF	TGTGCCATCAGTGAGGGACAGGGAAACTATGGCTACACCTTC
few	TRBD2	TRBV27	TRBJ2-7	CASSLRAGGPYEQYF	TGTGCCAGCAGTTTAAGAGCGGGAGGGCCATACGAGCAGTACTTC
NA	TRBD1	TRBV5-4	TRBJ2-3	CASSLRDRGADTQYF	TGTGCCAGCAGCCTCCGGGACAGAGGAGCAGATACGCAGTATTTT
once	TRBD1	TRBV19	TRBJ2-2	CASTPGQRVFF	TGTGCCAGTACTCCGGGACAGAGGGTGTTTTTT
NA	NA	TRBV7-9	TRBJ2-3	CASSPGPSSDTQYF	TGTGCCAGCAGCCCGGGACCGTCCTCAGATACGCAGTATTTT
NA	TRBD1	TRBV27	TRBJ2-3	CASRGQGKADTQYF	TGTGCCAGCAGGGGACAGGGGAAGGCAGATACGCAGTATTTT
NA	NA	TRBV19	TRBJ1-5	CASSAGWGGNQPQHF	TGTGCCAGTAGCGCTGGATGGGGGGGAAATCAGCCCCAGCATTTT
NA	NA	TRBV27	TRBJ2-2	CASHSTGRYTGELFF	TGTGCCAGCCATTCCACAGGGCGGTACACCGGGGAGCTGTTTTTT
NA	NA	TRBV4-1	TRBJ1-2	CASSPSWGGYGYTF	TGCGCCAGCAGCCCTAGCTGGGGGGGCTATGGCTACACCTTC
NA	NA	TRBV15	TRBJ2-5	CATSRSGRGVGETQYF	TGTGCCACCAGCAGATCGGGCAGGGGTGTAGGAGAGACCCAGTACTTC
NA	TRBD2	TRBV29-1	TRBJ2-1	CSVEGTSGSVYNEQFF	TGCAGCGTTGAAGGGACTAGCGGGAGCGTCTACAATGAGCAGTTCTTC
NA	NA	TRBV7-7	TRBJ1-3	CASSPAAGLSGNTIYF	TGTGCTAGCAGCCCGGCGGCAGGACTCTCTGGAAACACCATATATTTT
NA	TRBD1	TRBV4-3	TRBJ2-1	CASSQEARTGFVDEQFF	TGCGCCAGCAGCCAAGAGGCCCGGACAGGGTTTGTCGATGAGCAGTTCTTC
NA	NA	TRBV2	TRBJ2-1	CASRMPGDEQFF	TGTGCCAGCCGGATGCCGGGCGATGAGCAGTTCTTC
NA	NA	TRBV5-6	TRBJ2-7	CASSLAGRAPRDEQYF	TGTGCCAGCAGCTTGGCCGGAAGGGCCCCCCGGGACGAGCAGTACTTC
NA	NA	TRBV6-5	TRBJ2-7	CASSPRDRSYEQYF	TGTGCCAGCAGTCCCAGGGACCGCTCCTACGAGCAGTACTTC
NA	TRBD2	TRBV7-9	TRBJ2-3	CASSPRTSGRSDTQYF	TGTGCCAGCAGCCCGAGGACTAGCGGGAGATCAGATACGCAGTATTTT
NA	TRBD1	TRBV4-3	TRBJ1-5	CASSQDWETGVGQPQHF	TGCGCCAGCAGCCAAGATTGGGAGACAGGGGTAGGACAGCCCCAGCATTTT
NA	TRBD1	TRBV13	TRBJ2-7	CASSKRTGYEQYF	TGTGCCAGCAGCAAACGGACAGGGTACGAGCAGTACTTC
NA	NA	TRBV4-1	TRBJ2-7	CASSQGGNGYEQYF	TGCGCCAGCAGCCAAGGAGGGAATGGCTACGAGCAGTACTTC
NA	NA	TRBV4-3	TRBJ2-1	CASSQVGAYNEQFF	TGCGCCAGCAGCCAAGTGGGGGCCTACAATGAGCAGTTCTTC
NA	TRBD2	TRBV10-2	TRBJ2-7	CASSEGLDYEQYF	TGCGCCAGCAGTGAGGGACTAGACTACGAGCAGTACTTC
NA	TRBD1	TRBV7-9	TRBJ2-1	CASSLVQGAYNEQFF	TGTGCCAGCAGCCTAGTTCAGGGGGCTTACAATGAGCAGTTCTTC
once	NA	TRBV14	TRBJ1-1	CASSQPGNTEAFF	TGTGCCAGCAGCCAACCGGGGAACACTGAAGCTTTCTTT
NA	NA	TRBV7-9	TRBJ2-1	CASSFDRLSDNEQFF	TGTGCCAGCAGCTTTGATCGACTTAGCGACAATGAGCAGTTCTTC
NA	NA	TRBV7-9	TRBJ1-6	CASSLSGTANSPLHF	TGTGCCAGCAGCTTATCCGGGACGGCGAATTCACCCCTCCACTTT
NA	NA	TRBV28	TRBJ2-2	CASSTGPSPGTGELFF	TGTGCCAGCAGCACGGGACCGAGCCCGGGGACCGGGGAGCTGTTTTTT